The present TCR beta chain was sequenced within a study of blood T cell repertoires in COVID-19. The CDR3 covers 16 residues. Germline V gene lookup returns CDR1 SGDLS and CDR2 YYNGEE. Trimming removed 3 bases from V and 0 bases from J, with 14 bases in between. Only in-frame clones appear in the TCRdb table, and some are missing; sequencing was by immunoSEQ multiplex PCR. Of roughly 150,000 clones in the sample, around 74% are singletons; the top ten hold 7% to 10%. The chain joins TRBV9 to TRBJ2-3; the D gene is possibly TRBD2 (6 bases). This TCR came from a woman aged 55-75 years with COVID-19, enrolled during active disease. Sequenced sample: peripheral blood. The CDR3 reads CASSERADPSTDTQYF. The CDR3 bases are TGTGCCAGCAGCGAGCGGGCGGACCCCAGCACAGATACGCAGTATTTT.